This T cell receptor beta chain is drawn from a study of T cell changes during pregnancy in multiple sclerosis. This CDR3 spans 18 amino acids. Germline values: CDR1 SEHNR, CDR2 FQNEAQ (reference sequence). Trimming removed 5 bases from V and 1 base from J; junction bases left unmatched: 6. Sequencing was performed with immunoSEQ multiplex PCR; in TCRdb, only in-frame clones are kept and a portion is missing. The sample includes approximately 59,000 clones, about 90% seen only once; the top ten take over 1.2%. The rearrangement links TRBV7-9 to TRBJ2-6, with 12 positions matching TRBD2. This receptor was obtained from a female donor in good health, enrolled as a control in a pregnancy study. The sample here was peripheral blood, taken in the third trimester of pregnancy. CDR3 in DNA: TGTGCCAGCAGCGACAGACTAGCGGGGGTTTCTGGGGCCAACGTCCTGACTTTC. It specifies CASSDRLAGVSGANVLTF.